One and the same sample provided the 25 T cell receptor beta chains below, sequenced in a study of control samples from healthy donors and cancer patients. The method was immunoSEQ multiplex PCR; TCRdb's version includes in-frame clones alone and lacks a portion of them. The data contain over 80,000 clones, 79% of them seen just once; the ten biggest clones take up approximately 10%. The sample taken for sequencing was blood. The receptors were sampled from a woman in her thirties in good health.

This CDR3 reads CASSLDGTTEAFF. The CDR3 DNA reads TGTGCCAGCAGCTTAGATGGCACCACTGAAGCTTTCTTT. The chain carries TRBV7-6 and TRBJ1-1; D not certain. The CDR3 length is 13 residues. V was cut by 1 base and J by 4 bases, with 7 bases left in between. Germline V gene lookup returns CDR1 SGHVS and CDR2 FNYEAQ.

The V call is TRBV14, the J call TRBJ1-6; the D is unclear. CDR1 is SGHDN and CDR2 is FVKESK in the germline V gene. The CDR3 has 13 residues. Between the trimmed V and J ends, which lost 10 bases and 6 bases, there was a span of 13 bases. For the CDR3, the DNA is TGTGCCACCTCCGTACAGCTTAATTCACCCCTCCACTTT. As protein: CATSVQLNSPLHF.

This clone turned up a few times. The chain combines TRBV25-1 with TRBJ2-1; a weak D match, TRBD2 (5 bases). The germline CDR1 and CDR2 sequences are MGHDK and SYGVNS. The CDR3 sequence is 15 residues long. V lost 6 bases to trimming and J lost 5 bases, with 17 bases between them. The CDR3 region has the DNA TGTGCCAGCAGCTCATCAAACCGGGATGACAATGAGCAGTTCTTC. Translated: CASSSSNRDDNEQFF.

This chain connects TRBV19 to TRBJ1-5; D unresolved. CDR3 length: 14 residues. Germline CDR1 is LNHDA and CDR2 is SQIVND (reference sequence). The V and J ends lost 5 bases and 0 bases respectively, with 8 bases between them. Here the CDR3 DNA reads TGTGCCAGTAGTTACGTTAATAGCAATCAGCCCCAGCATTTT. It specifies CASSYVNSNQPQHF.

The rearrangement uses TRBV12-3 or TRBV12-4 and TRBJ1-1; D gene ambiguous. V was cut by 5 bases and J by 1 base, with 8 bases left in between. CDR3 size: 13 residues. The CDR3 here is CASSNYRNTEAFF. CDR3 DNA: TGTGCCAGCAGTAATTATCGGAACACTGAAGCTTTCTTT.

This clone is a singleton in its sample. The rearrangement uses TRBV27 and TRBJ2-2; 8 bases are shared with TRBD1. Germline-derived CDR1 and CDR2 are MNHEY and SMNVEV (reference sequence). This CDR3 is built from 16 residues. J was trimmed by 2 bases and V by 6 bases; bases with no gene match: 8. The CDR3 DNA is TGTGCCAGCAGGGCTCGGGACAGGACCAACACCGGGGAGCTGTTTTTT. This encodes CASRARDRTNTGELFF.

The rearrangement uses TRBV7-8 and TRBJ1-2; no definite D call. This CDR3 has 13 amino acids. Trimming pared 5 bases from V and 2 bases from J, leaving 9 bases between. Germline values: CDR1 SGHVS, CDR2 FQNEAQ. In DNA, the CDR3 is TGTGCCAGCAGCCCGGAGGCCAACTATGGCTACACCTTC. Residues: CASSPEANYGYTF.

V is TRBV14 and J is TRBJ2-7, with D tentatively TRBD1 (5 bases). V lost 4 bases to trimming and J lost 3 bases, with 19 bases between them. Germline V lookup: CDR1 SGHDN, CDR2 FVKESK. The CDR3 is 16 residues long. CDR3 amino acids: CASSPRTPTSFYEQYF. In DNA form, the CDR3 reads TGTGCCAGCAGCCCTCGGACACCTACTTCATTCTACGAGCAGTACTTC.

The chain employs TRBV5-4 and TRBJ2-3; 9 bases map to TRBD2. The CDR3 consists of 17 residues. V dropped 0 bases and J dropped 2; count of bases not matched to a gene: 7. Per germline, CDR1 SGHNT and CDR2 YYREEE (reference sequence). The CDR3 protein is CASSLGGRGRTTDTQYF. The CDR3 nucleotides read TGTGCCAGCAGCTTGGGCGGGAGGGGGCGGACCACAGATACGCAGTATTTT.

The chain has TRBV11-3 and TRBJ1-1, with a possible D match to TRBD1 (5 bases). CDR1 SGHNT and CDR2 YENEEA come from the germline V gene. The V gene lost 1 base and the J gene lost 5 bases, with 11 bases spanning the gap. The CDR3 extends over 14 amino acids. CDR3 sequence: CASSLAGEGTEAFF. The CDR3 DNA sequence: TGTGCCAGCAGCTTAGCGGGTGAGGGGACTGAAGCTTTCTTT.

The chain links TRBV9 to TRBJ1-2, with 7 positions matching TRBD1. This CDR3 comprises 13 residues. V was pared by 0 bases and J by 7 bases, with 3 bases of the junction left unmatched. Germline CDR1 is SGDLS and CDR2 is YYNGEE. The chain's CDR3 is CASSVEQGSGYTF. In nucleotides, the CDR3 is TGTGCCAGCAGCGTAGAACAGGGGAGTGGCTACACCTTC.

The gene calls are TRBV30 and TRBJ1-1; 7 bases line up with TRBD1. The V gene end was trimmed by 7 bases and the J gene end by 0 bases; junction bases not matched to a gene: 5. Germline-derived CDR1 and CDR2 are GTSNPN and SVGIG (reference sequence). The CDR3 runs to 13 residues. CDR3 in DNA: TGTGCCTTCTCCGGGACAGTGAACACTGAAGCTTTCTTT. Amino acid sequence: CAFSGTVNTEAFF.

This clone occurred once. The CDR3, as DNA: TGTGCCAGTAGTGGAGACCGGGACAGGGGCCAGTCGCGCAATCAGCCCCAGCATTTT. Translated, it gives CASSGDRDRGQSRNQPQHF. This chain joins TRBV19 and TRBJ1-5; 10 bases match TRBD1. The trim removed 5 bases at V and 2 bases at J, leaving 15 bases unmatched. The CDR3 is made up of 19 amino acids. Germline V gene sequence: CDR1 LNHDA, CDR2 SQIVND (reference sequence).

This chain joins TRBV24-1 and TRBJ1-2; D remains ambiguous. Germline loops: CDR1 KGHDR, CDR2 SFDVKD. V lost 0 bases to trimming and J lost 5 bases, with 3 bases between them. The CDR3 is made up of 12 amino acids. The CDR3 loop reads CATSDLGYGYTF. In DNA form, the CDR3 reads TGTGCCACCAGTGATTTGGGGTATGGCTACACCTTC.

This clone was counted between two and nine times. J is TRBJ2-7 and V is TRBV10-3, with TRBD1 matching 10 bases. The ends lost 10 bases at V and 4 bases at J; junction bases unmatched: 4. The CDR3 totals 12 residues. Per the germline V gene, CDR1 is ENHRY and CDR2 is SYGVKD. The CDR3 DNA reads TGTGCCACCCGACAGGGGGCTTACGAGCAGTACTTC. Protein: CATRQGAYEQYF.

The chain employs TRBV5-1 and TRBJ2-5; 13 bases are a match to TRBD2. This CDR3 has 15 amino acids. CDR1 and CDR2 (germline): SGHRS, YFSETQ. The V and J ends lost 4 bases and 5 bases, in that order; junction bases with no gene match: 5. The CDR3 sequence is CASSTGTSGVETQYF. Here the CDR3 DNA reads TGCGCCAGCAGCACCGGGACTAGCGGGGTTGAGACCCAGTACTTC.

The CDR3 sequence is CASSHPVSTDTQYF. The CDR3 DNA sequence: TGTGCCAGCAGCCACCCGGTAAGCACAGATACGCAGTATTTT. The chain uses TRBV3-1 (or the pseudogene TRBV3-2) and TRBJ2-3; D gene unclear. The CDR3 extends over 14 amino acids. Between the trimmed V and J ends, which lost 3 bases and 0 bases, there was a span of 7 bases. Germline CDR1 is LGHDT and CDR2 is YNNKEL (reference sequence).

The chain uses TRBV6-5 and TRBJ2-7; 7 bases match TRBD1. Germline V gene sequence: CDR1 MNHEY, CDR2 SVGAGI. The CDR3 is 15 amino acids. The ends lost 7 bases at V and 0 bases at J; junction bases unmatched: 9. CDR3 region: CASNRDRRSSYEQYF. The CDR3 nucleotides are TGTGCCAGCAACCGGGACAGAAGGAGCTCCTACGAGCAGTACTTC.

The chain joins TRBV5-1 to TRBJ1-1, with D tentatively TRBD1 (5 bases). The V gene lost 4 bases and the J gene lost 0 bases, with 13 bases spanning the gap. The CDR3 has 15 residues. Germline lookup yields CDR1 SGHRS and CDR2 YFSETQ. CDR3: CASSERTKMNTEAFF. CDR3 nucleotides: TGCGCCAGCAGCGAACGGACAAAAATGAACACTGAAGCTTTCTTT.

DNA for the CDR3: TGTGCCAGCAGCAGGGCTTACCCGCAGGAGGCCATCGCGCAGGAGACCCAGTACTTC. Its translation: CASSRAYPQEAIAQETQYF. V and J are TRBV21-1 and TRBJ2-5; the tabulated D call, TRBD2, remains unverified against the DNA. TRBV21-1 constitutes a pseudogene. The CDR3 consists of 19 residues.

The chain uses TRBV5-1 and TRBJ2-1, with D possibly matching TRBD2 (7 bases). The CDR3 length is 19 residues. V was clipped by 4 bases and J by 6 bases, with 29 bases between them. The V gene's germline CDR1 is SGHRS and CDR2 YFSETQ. This CDR3 reads CASSVARAVVLGGRNEQFF. CDR3 bases: TGCGCCAGCAGCGTAGCACGAGCAGTAGTTTTGGGGGGGCGCAATGAGCAGTTCTTC.

The genes are TRBV7-6 and TRBJ2-1, with D possibly being TRBD1 or TRBD2 (5 bases each). The V gene lost 5 bases and the J gene lost 2 bases, with 10 bases spanning the gap. The CDR3 runs to 14 residues. The germline V gene encodes CDR1 SGHVS and CDR2 FNYEAQ. CDR3 DNA: TGTGCCAGCAGCCTCGGGGCCACCTACAATGAGCAGTTCTTC. Its translation is CASSLGATYNEQFF.

Points on this clone: An end of the junction differs from the germline gene, which may be a read error. J is TRBJ2-2 and V is TRBV7-7; TRBD1 is a possible D gene (6 bases). The germline gives CDR1 SSHAT, CDR2 FNYEAQ (reference sequence). The CDR3 contains 16 residues. The CDR3 is CASSPPDFTGPGELFF. CDR3 DNA: TGTGCTAGCAGCCCCCCGGATTTTACAGGGCCCGGGGAGCTGTTTTTT.

CDR3 sequence (DNA): TGTGCCAGTACCGGAGCGGGGGGGGCATCCTACGAGCAGTACTTC. Translating gives CASTGAGGASYEQYF. The chain has TRBV19 and TRBJ2-7, with TRBD2 matching over 10 bases. The CDR3 sequence is 15 residues long. J lost 1 base, V lost 7 bases, and 7 bases had no gene match. The germline V gene encodes CDR1 LNHDA and CDR2 SQIVND (reference sequence). The complete variable domain, with remaining parts taken from reference TRBV19 and TRBJ2-7, reads DGGITQSPKYLFRKEGQNVTLSCEQNLNHDAMYWYRQDPGQGLRLIYYSQIVNDFQKGDIAEGYSVSREKKESFPLTVTSAQKNPTAFYLCASTGAGGASYEQYFGPGTRLTVT.

The chain is built from TRBV5-6 and TRBJ2-7, with D unclear. Germline V gene data show CDR1 as SGHDT and CDR2 as YYEEEE. The CDR3 has 13 residues. V gave up 3 bases and J gave up 0 bases, with 7 bases separating them. CDR3 residues: CASSSVFSYEQYF. In nucleotides, the CDR3 is TGTGCCAGCAGCTCGGTGTTCTCCTACGAGCAGTACTTC.